These T cell receptor beta chains were read from a single sample in a study of spatial heterogeneity in lung cancer. Via MiXCR, TCRdb re-called the 5' RACE reads, giving one row per CDR3 protein. Here the sample spans 110,000 or so distinct CDR3 sequences, 11% being singletons. The sequences come from PBMCs, collected at follow-up. These receptors were collected from a female donor with early-stage non-small cell lung cancer. Each CDR3 is given with its conserved first and last residue. The D gene is left open where the match is weak. Clone sizes are given selectively: once, few, many, or a class where the clone is expanded.

TRBV28	NA	TRBD1	TRBJ1-2	CASSLTRDRYYTF	TGTGCCAGCAGTTTAACCAGGGACAGGTACTACACCTTC
TRBV24-1	NA	TRBD2	TRBJ2-1	CATSDLGRASYNEQFF	TGTGCCACCAGTGATTTGGGGAGGGCGTCCTACAATGAGCAGTTCTTC
TRBV28	many	NA	TRBJ1-2	CASSLYPSQAGYTF	TGTGCCAGCAGTTTATATCCGTCGCAGGCTGGCTACACCTTC
TRBV6-2/TRBV6-3	NA	NA	TRBJ2-7	CASSSLSYEQYF	TGTGCCAGCAGTTCCCTGAGTTACGAGCAGTACTTC
TRBV14	many	NA	TRBJ1-4	CASSQDMGYNEKLFF	TGTGCCAGCAGCCAAGATATGGGTTATAATGAAAAACTGTTTTTT
TRBV7-9	NA	NA	TRBJ2-3	CASSLLKADTDTQYF	TGTGCCAGCAGCTTACTTAAGGCAGACACAGATACGCAGTATTTT
TRBV3-1	NA	NA	TRBJ2-6	CASSQGVAYIVSGANVLTF	TGTGCCAGCAGCCAAGGGGTAGCCTATATTGTCTCTGGGGCCAACGTCCTGACTTTC
TRBV6-2/TRBV6-3	few	TRBD1	TRBJ2-1	CASSYGTGGPYNEQFF	TGTGCCAGCAGTTACGGGACAGGGGGTCCCTACAATGAGCAGTTCTTC
TRBV2	few	TRBD1	TRBJ1-2	CASSAGGNYGYTF	TGTGCCAGCAGTGCAGGGGGCAACTATGGCTACACCTTC
TRBV28	NA	NA	TRBJ2-7	CASSLWVNEQYF	TGTGCCAGCAGTTTATGGGTAAACGAGCAGTACTTC
TRBV19	NA	NA	TRBJ1-6	CASSIGQGGSPLHF	TGTGCCAGTAGTATTGGGCAGGGCGGATCACCCCTCCACTTT
TRBV5-1	NA	NA	TRBJ1-4	CASSLFQGDEKLFF	TGCGCCAGCAGCTTGTTTCAGGGCGATGAAAAACTGTTTTTT
TRBV19	few	TRBD2	TRBJ2-3	CASSTLAGETDTQYF	TGTGCCAGTAGTACACTAGCGGGAGAAACAGATACGCAGTATTTT
TRBV19	NA	NA	TRBJ1-2	CASTGVPGQLYGYTF	TGTGCCAGCACGGGGGTCCCCGGACAACTCTATGGCTACACCTTC
TRBV12-3/TRBV12-4	NA	TRBD1	TRBJ1-4	CASSLRGPRGEKLFF	TGTGCCAGCAGCCTCAGGGGCCCCAGGGGGGAAAAACTGTTTTTT
TRBV20-1	NA	NA	TRBJ2-1	CSANNRMRSYNEQFF	TGCAGTGCCAACAACAGGATGCGCTCCTACAATGAGCAGTTCTTC
TRBV3-1	few	NA	TRBJ1-5	CASSQDEGQPQHF	TGTGCCAGCAGCCAAGACGAGGGTCAGCCCCAGCATTTT
TRBV7-2	many	NA	TRBJ2-1	CASSLQVISYNEQFF	TGTGCCAGCAGCTTACAAGTTATCAGTTACAATGAGCAGTTCTTC
TRBV7-8	many	TRBD1	TRBJ1-4	CASSADRGREKLFF	TGTGCCAGCAGCGCGGACAGGGGCCGTGAAAAACTGTTTTTT
TRBV19	few	NA	TRBJ1-5	CASSMRGGNQPQHF	TGTGCCAGTAGTATGCGGGGAGGCAATCAGCCCCAGCATTTT
TRBV5-1	many	TRBD2	TRBJ2-1	CASSLAGEGYNEQFF	TGCGCCAGCAGCTTGGCGGGGGAGGGCTACAATGAGCAGTTCTTC
TRBV3-1	NA	NA	TRBJ2-5	CASSQDRLVASEEETQYF	TGTGCCAGCAGCCAAGATCGACTAGTAGCTTCCGAAGAAGAGACCCAGTACTTC
TRBV29-1	few	NA	TRBJ1-1	CSVENGWSEAFF	TGCAGCGTCGAAAATGGGTGGTCTGAAGCTTTCTTT
TRBV10-3	NA	NA	TRBJ2-2	CAISDPGRVTGELFF	TGTGCCATCAGTGACCCAGGGCGGGTCACCGGGGAGCTGTTTTTT
TRBV7-3	many	TRBD1	TRBJ1-1	CASSLGQVMNTEAFF	TGTGCCAGCAGCTTAGGACAGGTGATGAACACTGAAGCTTTCTTT
TRBV27	NA	NA	TRBJ2-5	CASRSGPHQYF	TGTGCCAGCAGATCGGGACCTCACCAGTACTTC
TRBV7-9	few	NA	TRBJ2-1	CASSPQGGRLNEQFF	TGTGCCAGCAGCCCACAGGGTGGGAGACTCAATGAGCAGTTCTTC
TRBV4-1	few	NA	TRBJ2-4	CASSQVLSRDRALF	TGCGCCAGCAGCCAAGTACTTTCTCGGGACCGAGCCCTCTTC
TRBV24-1	few	NA	TRBJ2-4	CATSENAKNIQYF	TGTGCCACCAGTGAGAACGCCAAAAACATTCAGTACTTC
TRBV28	few	NA	TRBJ2-3	CASIPEGQGVADTQYF	TGTGCCAGCATACCGGAAGGCCAGGGTGTAGCAGATACGCAGTATTTT
TRBV6-6	NA	TRBD2	TRBJ2-1	CASNLGLDGLQEQFF	TGTGCCAGCAACCTAGGACTAGACGGCCTACAAGAGCAGTTCTTC
TRBV6-2/TRBV6-3	NA	TRBD1	TRBJ1-1	CASRSGDRVGLTEAFF	TGTGCCAGCAGGAGCGGGGACAGGGTGGGTCTCACTGAAGCTTTCTTT
TRBV24-1	NA	TRBD2	TRBJ2-1	CATSDLRSSGTYNEQFF	TGTGCCACCAGTGATTTGCGGTCTAGCGGCACTTACAATGAGCAGTTCTTC
TRBV5-1	NA	TRBD2	TRBJ2-1	CASSLMASGTGEQFF	TGCGCCAGCAGCTTGATGGCTAGCGGGACCGGTGAGCAGTTCTTC
TRBV28	NA	NA	TRBJ2-7	CASKESGPYEQYF	TGTGCCAGCAAGGAGAGCGGACCTTACGAGCAGTACTTC
TRBV6-2/TRBV6-3	many	NA	TRBJ2-3	CASSYSPGPRTPDTQYF	TGTGCCAGCAGTTACTCTCCGGGACCCCGTACCCCAGATACGCAGTATTTT
TRBV10-3	many	NA	TRBJ1-5	CAISEPGKGGQPQHF	TGTGCCATCAGTGAGCCAGGTAAAGGAGGGCAGCCCCAGCATTTT
TRBV6-6	NA	TRBD1	TRBJ1-5	CASTRDRGGNQPQHF	TGTGCCAGCACCCGAGACAGGGGCGGCAATCAGCCCCAGCATTTT
TRBV7-2	few	TRBD2	TRBJ2-1	CASSLTEREARNEQFF	TGTGCCAGCAGCTTGACAGAGCGGGAGGCGCGCAATGAGCAGTTCTTC
TRBV6-2/TRBV6-3	NA	NA	TRBJ2-5	CASSYEVLVGARAQYF	TGTGCCAGCAGTTATGAAGTGTTGGTAGGGGCACGGGCCCAGTACTTC
TRBV7-9	few	NA	TRBJ1-1	CASSTTGNTEAFF	TGTGCCAGCAGCACGACAGGGAACACTGAAGCTTTCTTT
TRBV27	NA	NA	TRBJ1-1	CASSSNMNTEAFF	TGTGCCAGCAGTTCAAATATGAACACTGAAGCTTTCTTT
TRBV20-1	few	NA	TRBJ1-1	CSARRTDRLNTEAFF	TGCAGTGCTAGGAGAACGGACCGGTTGAACACTGAAGCTTTCTTT
TRBV9	many	TRBD2	TRBJ2-3	CASSPSSTSGSSDTQYF	TGTGCCAGCAGCCCCTCCTCGACTAGCGGGAGTTCAGATACGCAGTATTTT
TRBV5-1	NA	NA	TRBJ2-5	CASSSDHPETQYF	TGCGCCAGCAGCTCGGACCACCCAGAGACCCAGTACTTC
TRBV18	many	TRBD1	TRBJ1-1	CASSLDRGRVNTEAFF	TGTGCCAGCTCACTTGACAGGGGGCGGGTGAACACTGAAGCTTTCTTT
TRBV7-2	few	NA	TRBJ2-3	CASSSYTDTQYF	TGTGCCAGCAGCTCATACACAGATACGCAGTATTTT
TRBV14	many	NA	TRBJ1-2	CASSQDLIGYTF	TGTGCCAGCAGCCAAGATTTAATTGGCTACACCTTC
TRBV7-3	NA	NA	TRBJ2-3	CASSLTSGSRTDTQYF	TGTGCCAGCAGCTTAACTAGCGGCTCCCGCACAGATACGCAGTATTTT
TRBV7-3	many	NA	TRBJ2-6	CASSSMTSGANVLTF	TGTGCCAGCAGCTCGATGACCTCTGGGGCCAACGTCCTGACTTTC
TRBV7-2	many	NA	TRBJ1-1	CASSLYHTEAFF	TGTGCCAGCAGCTTATATCACACTGAAGCTTTCTTT
TRBV27	NA	TRBD1	TRBJ1-5	CASSETGLGNQPQHF	TGTGCCAGCAGCGAGACAGGGTTGGGCAATCAGCCCCAGCATTTT
TRBV3-1	many	NA	TRBJ2-5	CASSPTIQETQYF	TGTGCCAGCAGCCCTACGATCCAAGAGACCCAGTACTTC
TRBV2	few	NA	TRBJ2-2	CASSEPGELFF	TGTGCCAGCAGTGAACCCGGGGAGCTGTTTTTT
TRBV6-2/TRBV6-3	NA	NA	TRBJ1-1	CASISNNLFSEAFF	TGTGCCAGCATTTCAAATAATCTTTTTTCTGAAGCTTTCTTT
TRBV29-1	NA	TRBD1	TRBJ2-3	CNIGTDSSTDTQYF	TGCAACATAGGGACAGATTCTAGCACAGATACGCAGTATTTT
TRBV5-1	NA	NA	TRBJ2-1	CASRPGAVSSYNEQFF	TGCGCCAGCAGGCCAGGAGCCGTAAGCTCCTACAATGAGCAGTTCTTC
TRBV20-1	NA	NA	TRBJ1-2	CSAAGRHGYTF	TGCAGTGCCGCCGGACGTCATGGCTACACCTTC
TRBV6-2/TRBV6-3	few	NA	TRBJ1-1	CASTPRAQKEAFF	TGTGCCAGCACCCCTCGGGCACAAAAGGAAGCTTTCTTT